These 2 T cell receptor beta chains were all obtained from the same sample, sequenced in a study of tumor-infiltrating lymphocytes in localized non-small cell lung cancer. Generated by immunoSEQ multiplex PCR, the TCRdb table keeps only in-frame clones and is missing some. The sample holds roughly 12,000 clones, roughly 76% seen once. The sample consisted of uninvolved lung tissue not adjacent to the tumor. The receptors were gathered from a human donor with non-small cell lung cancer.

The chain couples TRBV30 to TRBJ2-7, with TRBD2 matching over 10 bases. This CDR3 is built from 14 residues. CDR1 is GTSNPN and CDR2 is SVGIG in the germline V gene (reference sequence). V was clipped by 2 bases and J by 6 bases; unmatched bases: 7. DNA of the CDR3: TGTGCCTGGAGTTACAGCGGGAGGGCCCGCGAGCAGTACTTC. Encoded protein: CAWSYSGRAREQYF.

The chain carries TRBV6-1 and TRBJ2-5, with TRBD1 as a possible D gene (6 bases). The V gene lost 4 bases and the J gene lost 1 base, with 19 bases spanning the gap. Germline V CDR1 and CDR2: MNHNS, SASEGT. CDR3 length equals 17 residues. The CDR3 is CASSANPLGGFQETQYF. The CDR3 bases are TGTGCCAGCAGTGCGAACCCGTTAGGGGGATTCCAAGAGACCCAGTACTTC.